Listed below are T cell receptor beta chains from one sample, sequenced in a study of T cell responses to AZD1222 COVID-19 vaccine. Profiling relied on immunoSEQ multiplex PCR, and the TCRdb table lists in-frame clones only, not all of them. The sample gives some 140,000 clones, over 80% of which show up once; roughly 7% is in the top ten. The source was peripheral blood, collected 28 days after the second AZD1222 dose. The receptors originated from an adult who received the AZD1222 COVID-19 vaccine. CDR3s include the opening cysteine and the closing phenylalanine or tryptophan. A D gene is named only where the DNA matches it firmly. Size is stated for part of the rows, as once, few or many counts, or as a class when the clone is expanded.

clone size	V gene	D gene	J gene	CDR3 DNA	CDR3 protein
few	TRBV20-1	NA	TRBJ2-4	TGCAGTGCTTTTACACAAAACATTCAGTACTTC	CSAFTQNIQYF
NA	TRBV19	NA	TRBJ2-6	TGTGCCAGTAGTATAGATCGGTCCTCTGGGGCCAACGTCCTGACTTTC	CASSIDRSSGANVLTF
NA	TRBV2	NA	TRBJ2-3	TGTGCCAGCGGAGGGGAGAATAGCGGTTTAGATACGCAGTATTTT	CASGGENSGLDTQYF
NA	TRBV15	TRBD1	TRBJ2-7	TGTGCCACCAGCAGAGGGACAGGGTTCTTGGACCTCTACGAGCAGTACTTC	CATSRGTGFLDLYEQYF
NA	TRBV11-2	NA	TRBJ2-7	TGTGCCAGCAGCTTAAACCCGGGACCTACCTACGAGCAGTACTTC	CASSLNPGPTYEQYF
NA	TRBV3-1/TRBV3-2	TRBD1	TRBJ1-5	TGTGCCAGCAGCCAATCGACAGGGGGATTAGGTCAGCCCCAGCATTTT	CASSQSTGGLGQPQHF
NA	TRBV19	NA	TRBJ2-2	TGTGCCAGTAGTTCCAGACTAGTAACCGGGGAGCTGTTTTTT	CASSSRLVTGELFF
NA	TRBV2	NA	TRBJ1-1	TGTGCCAGCAGCGCATTAGGGGACCTTACTGAAGCTTTCTTT	CASSALGDLTEAFF
NA	TRBV15	TRBD2	TRBJ2-3	TGTGCCACCAGCAGAAACCTAGCGGGGGGGAGAGATACGCAGTATTTT	CATSRNLAGGRDTQYF
NA	TRBV5-6	NA	TRBJ1-6	TGTGCCAGCAGCTCCCTCAGGGGTAATTCACCCCTCCACTTT	CASSSLRGNSPLHF